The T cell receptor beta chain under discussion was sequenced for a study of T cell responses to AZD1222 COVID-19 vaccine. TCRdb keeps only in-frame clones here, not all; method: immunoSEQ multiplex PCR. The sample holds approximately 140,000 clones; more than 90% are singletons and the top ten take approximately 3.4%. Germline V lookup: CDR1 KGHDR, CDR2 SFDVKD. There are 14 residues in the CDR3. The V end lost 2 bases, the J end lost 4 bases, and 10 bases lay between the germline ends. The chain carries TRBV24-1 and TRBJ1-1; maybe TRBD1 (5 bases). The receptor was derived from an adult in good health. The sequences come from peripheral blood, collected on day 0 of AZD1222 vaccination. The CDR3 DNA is TGTGCCACCAGTGATTCCGGGGGAGTCACTGAAGCTTTCTTT. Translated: CATSDSGGVTEAFF.